This record looks at one T cell receptor beta chain sequence and its context. Use of 60 Vbeta and 13 Jbeta primers characterized the PCR. Here immunoSEQ multiplex PCR was the method, and the copy in TCRdb shows in-frame clones only, minus some. The sample table includes 100,000 to 150,000 clones. This sample stems from a study of cytomegalovirus exposure and HLA in healthy donors. Donors counted as nominally healthy when sampled, yet unrecorded immune exposures were likely. The CDR3 length is 16 residues. Germline CDR1 reads SGHRS; CDR2 reads YFSETQ. J lost 6 bases, V lost 4 bases, and 10 bases had no gene match.

The material sequenced was PBMCs. V usage is TRBV5-1 and J usage is TRBJ2-3, with 11 bases that match TRBD2. The TCR sequence derives from a man in his late teens or twenties in good health and CMV-seronegative. CDR3 in amino acids: CASSGALAGGRDTQYF. The DNA for the CDR3 is TGCGCCAGCAGCGGGGCGCTAGCGGGGGGCCGGGATACGCAGTATTTT.